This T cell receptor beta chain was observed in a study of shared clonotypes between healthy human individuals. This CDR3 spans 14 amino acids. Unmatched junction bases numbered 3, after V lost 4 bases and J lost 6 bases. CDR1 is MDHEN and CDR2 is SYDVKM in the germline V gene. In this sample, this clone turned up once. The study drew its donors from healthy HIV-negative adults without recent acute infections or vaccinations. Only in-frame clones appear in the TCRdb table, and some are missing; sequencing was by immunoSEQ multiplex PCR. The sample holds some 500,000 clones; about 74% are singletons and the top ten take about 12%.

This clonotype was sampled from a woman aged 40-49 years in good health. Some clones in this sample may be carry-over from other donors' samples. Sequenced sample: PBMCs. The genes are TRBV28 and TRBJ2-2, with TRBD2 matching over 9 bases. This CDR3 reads CASSSAGGAGELFF. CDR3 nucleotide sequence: TGTGCCAGCAGTTCAGCGGGGGGTGCCGGGGAGCTGTTTTTT.